This T cell receptor (beta chain) was sequenced in a study of identical twins (dated by TCRdb to the mid-2010s). At the level of the whole study: The study deep-sequenced TCR alpha and beta repertoires from monozygotic twins, unrelated adults of various ages and cord blood to test whether fetal clonotypes persist. To rule out contamination, the twin experiments were replicated at different times with different library preparation protocols. The research as a whole found: Out-of-frame TCR alpha sharing in monozygotic twins was systematically underestimated by recombination models, whereas sharing between unrelated individuals was in agreement with the recombination models. Fewer insertions were carried by abundant cord blood beta clonotypes; a weaker similar trend was observed in young adult naive repertoires, while no such trend was observed in memory repertoires. A weaker excess of twin sharing was found in beta out-of-frame sequences because the signal-to-noise ratio was lowered by fewer shared sequences. Invariant T cells such as MAIT and iNKT could partly confound zero-insertion analyses, though diverse VJ usage argued against this for most clonotypes. Compared with coincidental sharing between unrelated individuals, out-of-frame TCR alpha sequences shared between twins had an excess of sequences with low generation probability. Because the same donors could not be followed over many years, the conclusions relied on cross-sectional statistical analysis.

As to this clonotype: Its antigen is still unknown. Base qualities are not at hand, and no much larger clone is one base apart.

The library came from 5' RACE. Sequencing relied on an Illumina HiSeq 2000. Template switching introduced a universal primer binding site; the final cDNA contained a unique molecular identifier, enabling accurate counting of TCR cDNA molecules. Specific primers in the conserved constant-segment region were used to synthesize first-strand cDNA for TCR alpha and beta chains. To control for contamination, every cDNA library was double barcoded, receiving both a SMART-Mk sample barcode and Illumina barcodes. Two successive PCR steps introduced TruSeq adapter sequences along with Illumina sample barcodes. TCR alpha and beta cDNA libraries were sequenced on the Illumina HiSeq platform with custom primers. In the paper's pipeline: Unique molecular identifiers were extracted from raw reads with MiGEC, and CDR3 positions were determined with MiXCR. For each individual, recombination models were inferred using an EM algorithm with the repgenHMM and IGoR tools. The analysis of shared clonotypes was done with the tcR package in R, with sharing normalized by the product of cloneset sizes. To study raw recombination free of thymic and clonal selection effects, out-of-frame nonproductive sequences were analyzed. Starting from the raw public reads, TCRdb applied fastp trimming at Q25, assembled clones with MiXCR and retained in-frame beta chains. Every distinct CDR3 protein forms one entry, paired with its most common genes and DNA. Clone size and V and J calls follow TCRdb, not the original study. This sample gives about 460,000 distinct CDR3 sequences in total; approximately 14% of them show up just once. The top ten hold 0.4% to 0.55% of the sample.

The germline V gene supplies CDR1 MNHNS and CDR2 SASEGT. The CDR3 runs 15 amino acids, cysteine and phenylalanine included. The read is trimmed to its CDR3 DNA, 45 bases read in frame from base 1. Unmatched junction bases come to 10, with V trimmed by 7 bases and J by 3 bases. Only healthy Caucasian donors were included. The twin cohort consisted of three pairs of female monozygotic twins, all aged roughly 18 to 29 years. Positive isolation kits from Invitrogen were used to isolate the CD4+ and CD8+ T cell populations. Separately, the same data were catalogued under a study of yellow fever vaccine responses in identical twins. As described in the second report: The authors reported that the T cell response to vaccination in identical twins appeared partly convergent and partly personalized. In identical twins, the study followed T cell clones that responded to the vaccine with precision.

The chain links TRBV6-1 with TRBJ2-7, with TRBD2 identical over 9 junction bases. The receptor comes from a woman aged 18 to 35 in good health. The sequenced material came from CD4+ T cells sorted from blood. The DNA is as follows: TGTGCCAGCACCCTAGGACTAGCGAATCTCTACGAGCAGTACTTC. Translated, it reads CASTLGLANLYEQYF.